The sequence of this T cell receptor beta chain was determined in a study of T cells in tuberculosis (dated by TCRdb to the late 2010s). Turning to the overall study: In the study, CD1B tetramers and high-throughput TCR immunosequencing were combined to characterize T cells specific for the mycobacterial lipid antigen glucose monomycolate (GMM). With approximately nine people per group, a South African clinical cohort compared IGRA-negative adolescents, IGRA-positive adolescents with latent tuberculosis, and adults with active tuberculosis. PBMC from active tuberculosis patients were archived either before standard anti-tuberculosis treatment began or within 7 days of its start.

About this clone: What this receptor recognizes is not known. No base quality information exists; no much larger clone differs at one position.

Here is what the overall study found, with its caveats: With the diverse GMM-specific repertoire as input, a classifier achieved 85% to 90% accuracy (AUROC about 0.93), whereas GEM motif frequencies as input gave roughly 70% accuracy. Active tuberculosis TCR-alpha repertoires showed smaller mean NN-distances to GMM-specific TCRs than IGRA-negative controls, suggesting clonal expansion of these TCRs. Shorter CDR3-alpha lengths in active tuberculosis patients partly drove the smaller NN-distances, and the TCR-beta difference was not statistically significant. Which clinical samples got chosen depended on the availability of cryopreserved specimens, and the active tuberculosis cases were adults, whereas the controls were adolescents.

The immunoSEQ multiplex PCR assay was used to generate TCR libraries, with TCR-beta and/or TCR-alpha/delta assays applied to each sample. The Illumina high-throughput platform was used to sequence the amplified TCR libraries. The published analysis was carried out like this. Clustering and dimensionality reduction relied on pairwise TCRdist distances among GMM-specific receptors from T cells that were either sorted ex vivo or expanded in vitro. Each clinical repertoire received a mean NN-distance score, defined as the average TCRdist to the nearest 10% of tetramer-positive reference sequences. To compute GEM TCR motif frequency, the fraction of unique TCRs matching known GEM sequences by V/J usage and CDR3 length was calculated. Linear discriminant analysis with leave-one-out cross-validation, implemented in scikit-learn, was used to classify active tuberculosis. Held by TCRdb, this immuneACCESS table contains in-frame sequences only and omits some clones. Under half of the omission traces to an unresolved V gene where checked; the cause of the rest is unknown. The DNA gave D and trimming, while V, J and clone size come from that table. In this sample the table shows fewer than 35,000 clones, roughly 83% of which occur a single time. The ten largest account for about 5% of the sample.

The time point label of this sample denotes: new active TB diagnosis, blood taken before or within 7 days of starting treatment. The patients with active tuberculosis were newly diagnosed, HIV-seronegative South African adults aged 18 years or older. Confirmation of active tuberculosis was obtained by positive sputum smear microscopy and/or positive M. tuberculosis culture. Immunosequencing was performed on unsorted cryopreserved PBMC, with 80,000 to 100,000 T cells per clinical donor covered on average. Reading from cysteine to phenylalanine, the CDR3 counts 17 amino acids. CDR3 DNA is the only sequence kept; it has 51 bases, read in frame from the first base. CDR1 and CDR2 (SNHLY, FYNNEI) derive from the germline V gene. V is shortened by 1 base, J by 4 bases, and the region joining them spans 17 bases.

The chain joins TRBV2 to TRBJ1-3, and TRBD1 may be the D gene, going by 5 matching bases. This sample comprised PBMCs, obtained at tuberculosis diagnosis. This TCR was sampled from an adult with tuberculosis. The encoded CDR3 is CASSEGAGLRSGNTIYF. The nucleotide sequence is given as TGTGCCAGCAGTGAAGGGGCAGGGCTAAGGTCCGGAAACACCATATATTTT.